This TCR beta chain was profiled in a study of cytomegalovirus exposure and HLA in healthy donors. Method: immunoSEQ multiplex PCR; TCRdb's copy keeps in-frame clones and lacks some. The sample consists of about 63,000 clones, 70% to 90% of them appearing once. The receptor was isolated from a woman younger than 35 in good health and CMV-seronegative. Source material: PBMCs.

The CDR3 protein is CASSVEDVGGETQYF. Written as DNA, the CDR3 is TGTGCCAGCAGTGTGGAGGACGTCGGGGGGGAGACCCAGTACTTC. The J gene is TRBJ2-5, the V gene TRBV2; 7 bases match TRBD2. The CDR3 consists of 15 residues. Germline CDR1 reads SNHLY; CDR2 reads FYNNEI. Trimming at V came to 4 bases and at J to 5 bases, leaving 10 bases not matched to a gene.